These 5 T cell receptor beta chains originate from one sample sequenced in a study of blood T cell repertoires in COVID-19 (TCRdb year 2020). The method behind the library was the immunoSEQ multiplex PCR assay. This immuneACCESS table, as held by TCRdb, lists in-frame sequences with V and J called but not all clones. Of the missing ones, under half trace to an unresolved V gene in checked studies; the others have no known cause. The sample records about 320,000 clones, about 92% of which are singletons. The ten largest clones capture roughly 2.6% of the sample. Sequenced sample: PBMCs or T cells enriched from blood (not recorded which). The receptors shown here come from a man aged 60-69 years who had recovered from COVID-19.

Concerning this clone: Other DNA sequences of this sample code for an identical CDR3. This chain uses TRBV6-5 with TRBJ1-5, with D perhaps TRBD1 (5 bases). V was shortened by 0 bases and J by 7 bases, with 10 bases between the two germline ends. CDR3 length: 14 residues. CDR1 and CDR2 (germline): MNHEY, SVGAGI. The DNA for the CDR3 is TGTGCCAGCAGTTACTCCAGGGTAGGGCAGCCCCAGCATTTT. The encoded protein is CASSYSRVGQPQHF.

The chain links TRBV7-2 to TRBJ1-2; D unresolved. The CDR3 sequence is 15 residues long. Germline V gives CDR1 SGHTA, CDR2 FQGNSA. The V end lost 5 bases, the J end lost 2 bases, and 15 bases lay between the germline ends. The DNA of the CDR3 is TGTGCCAGCAGCCCTAGCGGCACGGGGAACTATGGCTACACCTTC. Amino acid sequence: CASSPSGTGNYGYTF.

The chain recombines TRBV4-2 with TRBJ1-3, with no clear D. CDR3 length: 12 amino acids. CDR1 is LGHNA, CDR2 YNFKEQ, per germline. V was clipped by 4 bases and J by 3 bases, with 4 bases between them. The CDR3 DNA reads as TGTGCCAGCAGCCCAGGTGGAAACACCATATATTTT. This gives the protein CASSPGGNTIYF.

The chain is built from TRBV11-3 and TRBJ2-7; the D is unclear. V was trimmed by 1 base and J by 5 bases, leaving 9 bases between them. Germline CDR1 and CDR2: SGHNT and YENEEA. This CDR3 contains 13 residues. CDR3 coding DNA: TGTGCCAGCAGCTTAGGTACAACAAACGAGCAGTACTTC. The encoded protein is CASSLGTTNEQYF.

This chain joins TRBV28 and TRBJ1-1, with unresolved D. CDR1 and CDR2 from the germline V gene are MDHEN and SYDVKM. Between the trimmed V and J ends, which lost 3 bases and 1 base, there was a span of 12 bases. The CDR3 totals 15 residues. CDR3 coding DNA: TGTGCCAGCAGTTTTGAACTAATGACGAACACTGAAGCTTTCTTT. It encodes CASSFELMTNTEAFF. Full variable domain (missing parts from reference TRBV28 and TRBJ1-1): DVKVTQSSRYLVKRTGEKVFLECVQDMDHENMFWYRQDPGLGLRLIYFSYDVKMKEKGDIPEGYSVSREKKERFSLILESASTNQTSMYLCASSFELMTNTEAFFGQGTRLTVV.